What follows is one TCR beta chain and its context. These data belong to a study of blood T cells in healthy people across ages. CDR3 length: 15 amino acids. Germline assignment: CDR1 MNHEY and CDR2 SVGAGI. Trimming left V 5 bases short and J 3 bases short, with 14 bases between. Using a J-beta primer mix together with a sample-barcoded 5' primer, a second PCR was run for roughly 7 to 11 cycles. Every cDNA molecule bore a tag from a template-switch adaptor containing 12 random nucleotides. TCRdb processed the 5' RACE reads anew with MiXCR; each CDR3 protein has one entry. The sample lists about 1.1 million distinct CDR3 sequences, about two fifths occurring once.

Sequencing was done on a sample of blood. The sequence was collected from a man between 18 and 29 years old in good health. The rearrangement joins TRBV6-5 to TRBJ1-5; possible D gene TRBD1, 6 bases. The CDR3 nucleotides read TGTGCCAGCAGTCCCGGGACACTCTTCAATCAGCCCCAGCATTTT. This gives the protein CASSPGTLFNQPQHF.